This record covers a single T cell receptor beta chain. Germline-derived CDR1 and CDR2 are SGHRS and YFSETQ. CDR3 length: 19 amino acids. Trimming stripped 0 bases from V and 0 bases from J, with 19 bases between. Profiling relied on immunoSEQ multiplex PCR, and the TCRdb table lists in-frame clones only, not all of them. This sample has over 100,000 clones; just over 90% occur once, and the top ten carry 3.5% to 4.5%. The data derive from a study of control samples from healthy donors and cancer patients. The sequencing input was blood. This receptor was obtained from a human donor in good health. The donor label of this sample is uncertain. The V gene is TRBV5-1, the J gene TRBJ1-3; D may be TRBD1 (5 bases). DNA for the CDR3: TGCGCCAGCAGCTTGGATGGATACCCGGGGCCTCGCTCTGGAAACACCATATATTTT. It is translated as CASSLDGYPGPRSGNTIYF.